The 30 T cell receptor beta chains reported below all come from one sample, sequenced in a study of T cell repertoires in cytomegalovirus infection. TCRdb independently ran MiXCR on the reads; one entry per CDR3 protein. The sample contains about 740,000 distinct CDR3 sequences, roughly a third of which appear only once. The sample comprised PBMCs. The source of these receptors is a human donor in good health (CMV status not recorded). Some clones in this sample may be carry-over from other donors' samples.

The genes are TRBV4-2 and TRBJ2-7; TRBD1 aligns across 9 bases. V lost 0 bases, J lost 0 bases, and 0 bases stayed unmatched. The CDR3 totals 15 residues. CDR1 is LGHNA, CDR2 YNFKEQ, per germline. In DNA, the CDR3 is TGTGCCAGCAGCCAAGAGGGACAGGGCTCCTACGAGCAGTACTTC. As protein: CASSQEGQGSYEQYF.

This clonotype turned up a few times. The chain joins TRBV4-1 to TRBJ2-3, with D uncertain. The germline V and J ends were trimmed by 8 bases and 5 bases, with 8 bases remaining between them. Germline V gives CDR1 MGHRA, CDR2 YSYEKL. This CDR3 is 11 amino acids long. The CDR3 nucleotides read TGCGCCAGCCCTACAGAAGATACGCAGTATTTT. It codes for CASPTEDTQYF.

This chain links TRBV20-1 with TRBJ2-7, with 14 bases lining up with TRBD2. The germline CDR1 and CDR2 sequences are DFQATT and SNEGSKA (reference sequence). The CDR3 length is 16 residues. Unmatched junction bases numbered 6, after V lost 5 bases and J lost 0 bases. The CDR3 sequence is CSAAWTSGGPSYEQYF. The CDR3 DNA is TGCAGTGCTGCCTGGACTAGCGGGGGGCCCTCCTACGAGCAGTACTTC.

This clonotype was counted only a few times. This chain connects TRBV7-6 to TRBJ1-5; no firm D call. From germline, CDR1 is SGHVS and CDR2 FNYEAQ. The germline V and J ends were trimmed by 3 bases and 9 bases, with 15 bases remaining between them. The CDR3 has 14 amino acids. The CDR3 sequence is CASSLGSLGSPQHF. In nucleotides, the CDR3 is TGTGCCAGCAGCTTGGGTTCATTGGGATCGCCCCAGCATTTT.

The V call is TRBV6-5, the J call TRBJ2-3; 7 bases match TRBD1. There are 16 residues in the CDR3. J gave up 2 bases and V 1 base, and 6 bases lay outside the gene matches. Germline-derived CDR1 and CDR2 are MNHEY and SVGAGI. CDR3 residues: CASSYLRGGVTDTQYF. The CDR3, as DNA: TGTGCCAGCAGTTACTTACGAGGGGGCGTCACAGATACGCAGTATTTT.

This clonotype was seen a handful of times. This rearrangement joins TRBV20-1 to TRBJ2-7; D might be TRBD2 (7 bases). The V gene's germline CDR1 is DFQATT and CDR2 SNEGSKA (reference sequence). Trimming took off 7 bases at V and 4 bases at J, with 17 bases between the two ends. The CDR3 totals 13 residues. CDR3 sequence: CSVPRGASYEQYF. The DNA for the CDR3 is TGCAGTGTTCCCCGGGGGGCCTCGTACGAGCAGTACTTC.

This clonotype was observed a few times. The rearrangement joins TRBV2 to TRBJ1-5; no clear D. Germline V lookup: CDR1 SNHLY, CDR2 FYNNEI. The germline V and J ends were trimmed by 4 bases and 2 bases, with 9 bases remaining between them. CDR3 size: 14 residues. CDR3 in amino acids: CASSAPLGNQPQHF. The CDR3 nucleotides are TGTGCCAGCAGTGCCCCCCTTGGCAATCAGCCCCAGCATTTT.

This clonotype was counted a few times. V and J are TRBV12-3 or TRBV12-4 and TRBJ1-3; TRBD1 is a possible D gene (6 bases). The germline V and J ends were trimmed by 6 bases and 7 bases, with 13 bases remaining between them. There are 13 residues in the CDR3. CDR3 DNA: TGTGCCAGCAGAAGGGCGGGGGCCAACACCATATATTTT. Its translation is CASRRAGANTIYF.

The genes are TRBV11-2 and TRBJ1-4; D possibly corresponds to TRBD1 (6 bases). Per the germline V gene, CDR1 is SGHAT and CDR2 is FQNNGV. V lost 5 bases and J 10 bases, leaving 17 bases between the germline ends. The CDR3 has 14 amino acids. The CDR3 DNA reads as TGTGCCAGCAGCCCCGACAGGACCCCTGGAAAACTGTTTTTT. Translating gives CASSPDRTPGKLFF.

This clonotype appeared many times. The chain combines TRBV7-8 with TRBJ2-1, with D unclear. From germline, CDR1 is SGHVS and CDR2 FQNEAQ. V lost 5 bases to trimming and J lost 0 bases, with 11 bases between them. This CDR3 region has 15 residues. CDR3 region: CASSQDGNSYNEQFF. CDR3 bases: TGTGCCAGCAGCCAAGACGGTAACTCCTACAATGAGCAGTTCTTC.

This clonotype showed up many times. For the CDR3, the DNA is TGTGCCAGCAGCCCGGGACTAGCGAGCTCCTACAATGAGCAGTTCTTC. It encodes CASSPGLASSYNEQFF. The chain employs TRBV7-8 and TRBJ2-1, with 10 bases identical to TRBD2. Trimming took 5 bases from V and 0 from J; bases not matched to a gene: 4. The CDR3 has 16 residues. Looked up from germline, CDR1 is SGHVS and CDR2 is FQNEAQ.

This clonotype occurred a few times. The chain employs TRBV6-1 and TRBJ2-3; D is unclear. Trimming left V 5 bases short and J 1 base short, with 13 bases between. CDR3 length: 15 residues. Germline assignment: CDR1 MNHNS and CDR2 SASEGT. CDR3 in DNA: TGTGCCAGCAGTTCGAGCGAAAGGGGCACAGATACGCAGTATTTT. As protein: CASSSSERGTDTQYF.

This rearrangement joins TRBV5-1 to TRBJ2-3, with D hard to call. There are 13 residues in the CDR3. From germline, CDR1 is SGHRS and CDR2 YFSETQ. V was pared by 3 bases and J by 4 bases, with 9 bases between. The CDR3 DNA is TGCGCCAGCAGCTCCCTATATTCAGATACGCAGTATTTT. Its protein is CASSSLYSDTQYF.

This clonotype was detected many times. The chain uses TRBV7-2 and TRBJ2-7, with 11 bases identical to TRBD2. Germline values: CDR1 SGHTA, CDR2 FQGNSA. After removal of 1 base from V and 1 base from J, the junction contained 0 bases not matched to a gene. This CDR3 is built from 15 residues. In nucleotides, the CDR3 is TGTGCCAGCAGCTTAGTAGCGGGAGGGTCCTACGAGCAGTACTTC. Translated: CASSLVAGGSYEQYF. The full variable domain, completed using reference TRBV7-2 and TRBJ2-7, is GAGVSQSPSNKVTEKGKDVELRCDPISGHTALYWYRQSLGQGLEFLIYFQGNSAPDKSGLPSDRFSAERTGGSVSTLTIQRTQQEDSAVYLCASSLVAGGSYEQYFGPGTRLTVT.

This clonotype has just a few counts. The V and J genes are TRBV28 and TRBJ1-5; the D gene is possibly TRBD1 (5 bases). The CDR3 loop spans 14 amino acids. V gave up 6 bases and J gave up 7 bases, with 16 bases separating them. Germline V gene data show CDR1 as MDHEN and CDR2 as SYDVKM. CDR3 sequence (DNA): TGTGCCAGCAGCACAATCTCAGGGCGGCAGCCCCAGCATTTT. It codes for CASSTISGRQPQHF.

This clonotype was observed a single time. The chain couples TRBV19 to TRBJ2-1; tentative D call: TRBD2 (6 bases). Germline-derived CDR1 and CDR2 are LNHDA and SQIVND (reference sequence). V gave up 3 bases and J gave up 0 bases, with 9 bases separating them. CDR3 size: 15 residues. The CDR3 DNA follows: TGTGCCAGTAGTATGGGCGGGACCTCCTACAATGAGCAGTTCTTC. Translating it yields CASSMGGTSYNEQFF.

This clonotype was seen more than once but under ten times. This chain connects TRBV7-9 to TRBJ1-4; 12 bases match TRBD1. With 3 bases clipped from V and 7 bases from J, the junction kept 21 bases outside the gene matches. Per germline, CDR1 SEHNR and CDR2 FQNEAQ (reference sequence). The CDR3 is 21 residues long. CDR3: CASSFWGWRPGQGASGEKLFF. Written as DNA, the CDR3 is TGTGCCAGCAGCTTTTGGGGTTGGCGTCCGGGACAGGGGGCGTCGGGTGAAAAACTGTTTTTT. The variable domain in full, completed from reference TRBV7-9 and TRBJ1-4, reads DTGVSQNPRHKITKRGQNVTFRCDPISEHNRLYWYRQTLGQGPEFLTYFQNEAQLEKSRLLSDRFSAERPKGSFSTLEIQRTEQGDSAMYLCASSFWGWRPGQGASGEKLFFGSGTQLSVL.

In this sample, this clonotype turned up once. The chain uses TRBV19 and TRBJ2-1; 8 bases map to TRBD1. Germline CDR1 reads LNHDA; CDR2 reads SQIVND (reference sequence). Trimming took 5 bases from V and 7 from J; bases not matched to a gene: 7. The CDR3 runs 14 residues. The CDR3 DNA sequence: TGTGCCAGTAGTCCGGACAGGGTGGTAAATGAGCAGTTCTTC. Protein sequence: CASSPDRVVNEQFF.

J is TRBJ2-4 and V is TRBV30, with D perhaps assigned TRBD1 or TRBD2 (6 bases each). V was shortened by 0 bases and J by 0 bases, with 15 bases between the two germline ends. CDR3 length: 17 amino acids. Germline V lookup: CDR1 GTSNPN, CDR2 SVGIG (reference sequence). The CDR3 DNA reads as TGTGCCTGGAGTGTTGGGGGGCGGGAAATAGCCAAAAACATTCAGTACTTC. This sequence encodes CAWSVGGREIAKNIQYF.

The genes are TRBV25-1 and TRBJ2-5, with a possible D match to TRBD1 (6 bases). With 2 bases removed from V and 7 bases from J, the gap between germline ends came to 20 bases. Germline loops: CDR1 MGHDK, CDR2 SYGVNS. The CDR3 has 16 amino acids. Here the CDR3 reads CASSEGAGASWGTQYF. The CDR3 coding sequence is TGTGCCAGCAGTGAAGGGGCAGGGGCCTCCTGGGGGACCCAGTACTTC.

This clonotype was observed a single time. The rearrangement links TRBV11-2 to TRBJ2-1; 7 bases line up with TRBD2. The CDR3 loop spans 16 amino acids. V shed 5 bases, J shed 1 base, and the junction held 8 bases outside the gene matches. Germline CDR1 reads SGHAT; CDR2 reads FQNNGV. The CDR3 DNA follows: TGTGCCAGCAGCACGAGGTCGGGGGGATCCTACAATGAGCAGTTCTTC. It codes for CASSTRSGGSYNEQFF.

The rearrangement links TRBV6-1 to TRBJ2-1, with a tentative D call TRBD1 (5 bases). In germline, CDR1 is MNHNS, CDR2 SASEGT. This CDR3 is 13 amino acids long. The V and J ends lost 9 bases and 3 bases respectively, with 12 bases between them. The CDR3 is CASKGRDYNEQFF. The CDR3 bases are TGTGCCAGTAAGGGCAGGGACTACAATGAGCAGTTCTTC.

This chain uses TRBV11-2 with TRBJ2-3; D is possibly TRBD2 (6 bases). Germline CDR1 is SGHAT and CDR2 is FQNNGV. CDR3 length: 16 residues. V was cut by 5 bases and J by 1 base, with 16 bases left in between. The CDR3 is CASSPLPGLRTDTQYF. The CDR3 bases are TGTGCCAGCAGCCCTCTTCCGGGACTTCGCACAGATACGCAGTATTTT. The full variable domain, in which reference TRBV11-2 and TRBJ2-3 provide the parts outside the CDR3, is EAGVAQSPRYKIIEKRQSVAFWCNPISGHATLYWYQQILGQGPKLLIQFQNNGVVDDSQLPKDRFSAERLKGVDSTLKIQPAKLEDSAVYLCASSPLPGLRTDTQYFGPGTRLTVL.

This clonotype has only a few counts. The chain joins TRBV5-6 to TRBJ1-1; D uncertain. This CDR3 has 13 residues. Trimming took off 2 bases at V and 3 bases at J, with 8 bases between the two ends. CDR1 and CDR2 from the germline V gene are SGHDT and YYEEEE. The CDR3 loop reads CASSFDGDTEAFF. The CDR3 coding sequence is TGTGCCAGCAGCTTCGACGGAGACACTGAAGCTTTCTTT.

In this sample, this clonotype turned up a few times. The CDR3 DNA is TGTGCCAGCAGGGACCCGGGACAGGGCACAGATACGCAGTATTTT. Its protein is CASRDPGQGTDTQYF. This chain uses TRBV28 with TRBJ2-3, with 8 bases aligning to TRBD1. The V segment lost 6 bases and the J segment 1 base; nucleotides outside the gene matches: 6. Looked up from germline, CDR1 is MDHEN and CDR2 is SYDVKM. The CDR3 sequence is 15 residues long.

This clonotype was picked up many times. The chain is built from TRBV7-2 and TRBJ2-7; 8 nucleotides match TRBD1. V dropped 1 base and J dropped 0; count of bases not matched to a gene: 2. Germline CDR1 and CDR2: SGHTA and FQGNSA. The CDR3 covers 15 residues. This CDR3 reads CASSLGDRSSYEQYF. CDR3 bases: TGTGCCAGCAGCTTAGGGGACAGGAGCTCCTACGAGCAGTACTTC.

The chain recombines TRBV12-3 or TRBV12-4 with TRBJ2-4; D ambiguous. This CDR3 is built from 15 residues. The germline V and J ends were trimmed by 2 bases and 3 bases, with 11 bases remaining between them. CDR3 residues: CASSLRNLGKNIQYF. The CDR3 nucleotides read TGTGCCAGCAGTTTACGGAACTTGGGCAAAAACATTCAGTACTTC.

The genes are TRBV12-3 or TRBV12-4 and TRBJ1-1, with 7 bases identical to TRBD1. The CDR3 length is 13 residues. J was trimmed by 1 base and V by 7 bases; bases with no gene match: 3. The chain's CDR3 is CASTRQGNTEAFF. CDR3 DNA: TGTGCCAGCACAAGACAGGGGAACACTGAAGCTTTCTTT.

This chain uses TRBV15 with TRBJ1-1; D gene unclear. CDR3 length: 18 residues. The V gene's germline CDR1 is LNHNV and CDR2 YYDKDF (reference sequence). Deletions cut 3 bases from V and 1 base from J, with 21 bases between. This CDR3 is CATSSDLRRNHPNTEAFF. CDR3 nucleotide sequence: TGTGCCACCAGCAGTGACCTGAGGAGGAACCACCCGAACACTGAAGCTTTCTTT.

This clonotype was seen more than once but under ten times. The V gene is TRBV7-9, the J gene TRBJ2-7; possibly TRBD2 for D (5 bases). The CDR3 extends over 15 amino acids. The ends were cut back, 5 bases at V and 3 bases at J, with 17 bases in the middle. The germline gives CDR1 SEHNR, CDR2 FQNEAQ (reference sequence). CDR3 amino acids: CASSPRLSEGYEQYF. The CDR3 region has the DNA TGTGCCAGCAGCCCCCGACTGAGCGAGGGCTACGAGCAGTACTTC.